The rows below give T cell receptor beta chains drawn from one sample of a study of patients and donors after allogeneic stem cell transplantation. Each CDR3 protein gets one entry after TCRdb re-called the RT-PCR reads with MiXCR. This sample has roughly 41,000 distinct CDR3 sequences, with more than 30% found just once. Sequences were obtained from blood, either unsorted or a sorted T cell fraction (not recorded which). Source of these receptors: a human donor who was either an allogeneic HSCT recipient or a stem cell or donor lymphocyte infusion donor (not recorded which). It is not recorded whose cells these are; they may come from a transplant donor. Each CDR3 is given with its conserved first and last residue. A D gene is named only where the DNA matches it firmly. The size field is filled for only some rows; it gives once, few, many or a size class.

CDR3: CASRTSGSGETQYF
DNA: TGTGCCAGCAGGACTAGCGGGAGCGGAGAGACCCAGTACTTC
D: TRBD2
V: TRBV25-1
J: TRBJ2-5
size: few

CDR3: CASSLGGTGYTF
DNA: TGTGCCAGCAGTTTAGGAGGGACCGGCTACACCTTC
D: -
V: TRBV12-3/TRBV12-4
J: TRBJ1-2
size: -

CDR3: CASSLFVDTQYF
DNA: TGTGCCAGCAGTTTATTTGTAGATACGCAGTATTTT
D: -
V: TRBV12-3/TRBV12-4
J: TRBJ2-3
size: few

CDR3: CASSPPTSGSEFF
DNA: TGTGCCAGCAGTCCCCCCACTAGCGGGAGTGAGTTCTTC
D: TRBD2
V: TRBV12-3/TRBV12-4
J: TRBJ2-1
size: -

CDR3: CASSTHRGLAGELFF
DNA: TGTGCCAGCAGCACCCACAGGGGACTGGCCGGGGAGCTGTTTTTT
D: -
V: TRBV7-3
J: TRBJ2-2
size: -

CDR3: CASSPDGNTEAFF
DNA: TGTGCCAGCAGTCCCGACGGTAACACTGAAGCTTTCTTT
D: -
V: TRBV7-9
J: TRBJ1-1
size: many

CDR3: CASLRASENGYTF
DNA: TGTGCCAGCCTCCGAGCTTCTGAGAATGGCTACACCTTC
D: -
V: TRBV28
J: TRBJ1-2
size: few

CDR3: CASSPSGATEAFF
DNA: TGTGCCAGCAGCCCCTCAGGGGCTACTGAAGCTTTCTTT
D: -
V: TRBV7-9
J: TRBJ1-1
size: few

CDR3: CASSMDTSGSPYEQYF
DNA: TGCGCCAGCAGCATGGACACTAGCGGGAGCCCCTACGAGCAGTACTTC
D: TRBD2
V: TRBV5-1
J: TRBJ2-7
size: many

CDR3: CASSYARGGEEQFF
DNA: TGTGCCAGCAGTTACGCAAGGGGAGGTGAGGAGCAGTTCTTC
D: -
V: TRBV6-6
J: TRBJ2-1
size: -

CDR3: CASSLAPGDGYTF
DNA: TGCGCCAGCAGCTTGGCCCCCGGAGATGGCTACACCTTC
D: -
V: TRBV5-1
J: TRBJ1-2
size: few

CDR3: CASSQRQAGEQFF
DNA: TGTGCCAGCAGTCAACGACAGGCGGGTGAGCAGTTCTTC
D: -
V: TRBV6-5
J: TRBJ2-1
size: once

CDR3: CASSLRGLHSGNTIYF
DNA: TGCGCCAGCAGCCTACGGGGACTCCACTCTGGAAACACCATATATTTT
D: -
V: TRBV4-3
J: TRBJ1-3
size: -

CDR3: CASSLHWGLEGNQPQHF
DNA: TGTGCCAGCAGCTTACATTGGGGACTCGAGGGCAATCAGCCCCAGCATTTT
D: -
V: TRBV7-9
J: TRBJ1-5
size: -

CDR3: CATSGEVSYEQYF
DNA: TGTGCCACCTCCGGGGAGGTTTCCTACGAGCAGTACTTC
D: -
V: TRBV15
J: TRBJ2-7
size: -

CDR3: CSARYRGPLSEQFF
DNA: TGCAGTGCTAGGTACAGGGGGCCACTCTCTGAGCAGTTCTTC
D: TRBD1
V: TRBV20-1
J: TRBJ2-1
size: -

CDR3: CSAKSGTGKSEAFF
DNA: TGCAGTGCTAAATCCGGGACAGGGAAGAGTGAAGCTTTCTTT
D: TRBD1
V: TRBV20-1
J: TRBJ1-1
size: few

CDR3: CASSLRAGTSGKAGELFF
DNA: TGTGCCAGCAGTTTAAGGGCCGGGACTAGCGGGAAGGCCGGGGAGCTGTTTTTT
D: TRBD2
V: TRBV28
J: TRBJ2-2
size: few

CDR3: CAIRGLAARSYEQYF
DNA: TGTGCCATCAGGGGACTAGCGGCCCGCTCCTACGAGCAGTACTTC
D: TRBD2
V: TRBV10-3
J: TRBJ2-7
size: -

CDR3: CSAKGLDKNIQYF
DNA: TGCAGTGCTAAGGGACTCGACAAAAACATTCAGTACTTC
D: -
V: TRBV20-1
J: TRBJ2-4
size: -

CDR3: CASSPRTSVYEQYF
DNA: TGTGCCAGCAGCCCGCGGACTAGCGTTTACGAGCAGTACTTC
D: TRBD2
V: TRBV7-6
J: TRBJ2-7
size: -

CDR3: CASSQETRSSPQHF
DNA: TGCGCCAGCAGCCAAGAGACACGGAGCTCGCCCCAGCATTTT
D: -
V: TRBV4-3
J: TRBJ1-5
size: few

CDR3: CASSLTYSGNTIYF
DNA: TGTGCCAGCAGTTTGACATACTCTGGAAACACCATATATTTT
D: -
V: TRBV12-3/TRBV12-4
J: TRBJ1-3
size: few

CDR3: CASSSLDTGELFF
DNA: TGTGCCAGCAGTTCGCTAGACACCGGGGAGCTGTTTTTT
D: -
V: TRBV28
J: TRBJ2-2
size: -

CDR3: CSASRTPGRGILETQYF
DNA: TGCAGTGCTAGCCGGACCCCCGGCAGGGGAATTTTGGAGACCCAGTACTTC
D: -
V: TRBV20-1
J: TRBJ2-5
size: -

CDR3: CASSLGIAGGRRTGELFF
DNA: TGTGCCAGCAGCTTAGGGATAGCGGGAGGTCGACGCACCGGGGAGCTGTTTTTT
D: TRBD2
V: TRBV7-3
J: TRBJ2-2
size: -

CDR3: CASSHWDITDTQYF
DNA: TGTGCCAGCAGCCATTGGGACATCACAGATACGCAGTATTTT
D: -
V: TRBV7-3
J: TRBJ2-3
size: few

CDR3: CASSLLIASSYEQYF
DNA: TGCGCCAGCAGCTTGCTGATTGCCAGCTCCTACGAGCAGTACTTC
D: -
V: TRBV5-1
J: TRBJ2-7
size: -

CDR3: CASSQNRDRSNQPQHF
DNA: TGCGCCAGCAGCCAAAACCGGGACAGGAGCAATCAGCCCCAGCATTTT
D: TRBD1
V: TRBV4-3
J: TRBJ1-5
size: -

CDR3: CSAPIELHRDSPLHF
DNA: TGCAGTGCTCCGATTGAACTTCACCGGGACTCACCCCTCCACTTT
D: -
V: TRBV20-1
J: TRBJ1-6
size: few

CDR3: CASSYASLSGEQYF
DNA: TGCGCCAGCAGTTACGCTAGCTTATCGGGGGAGCAGTACTTC
D: -
V: TRBV7-9
J: TRBJ2-7
size: few

CDR3: CASSLDRGFTEAFF
DNA: TGCGCCAGCAGCTTGGACAGGGGATTCACTGAAGCTTTCTTT
D: TRBD1
V: TRBV5-1
J: TRBJ1-1
size: many

CDR3: CASSLRGYNEQFF
DNA: TGTGCCAGCAGCTTGCGGGGTTACAATGAGCAGTTCTTC
D: -
V: TRBV5-8
J: TRBJ2-1
size: -

CDR3: CSASPNKGLFF
DNA: TGCAGTGCTAGCCCCAACAAGGGGCTGTTTTTT
D: -
V: TRBV20-1
J: TRBJ1-4
size: -

CDR3: CSAMPDTGELFF
DNA: TGCAGTGCTATGCCCGACACCGGGGAGCTGTTTTTT
D: -
V: TRBV20-1
J: TRBJ2-2
size: medium-sized

CDR3: CATLGTSRREQYF
DNA: TGTGCCACCCTGGGGACTAGCAGGAGAGAGCAGTACTTC
D: TRBD2
V: TRBV28
J: TRBJ2-7
size: -

CDR3: CASSPPTGSTEAFF
DNA: TGTGCCAGCAGCCCCCCGACAGGTTCCACTGAAGCTTTCTTT
D: -
V: TRBV6-5
J: TRBJ1-1
size: many

CDR3: CASSGPSGALSSYNEQFF
DNA: TGTGCCAGCAGTGGGCCTAGCGGAGCCCTGAGCTCCTACAATGAGCAGTTCTTC
D: TRBD2
V: TRBV7-8
J: TRBJ2-1
size: -

CDR3: CASSLPGISYEQYF
DNA: TGTGCCAGCAGCCTTCCAGGGATTTCCTACGAGCAGTACTTC
D: -
V: TRBV6-2/TRBV6-3
J: TRBJ2-7
size: once

CDR3: CASSQRGSNVGGTEAFF
DNA: TGTGCCAGCAGCCAAAGGGGCTCAAACGTGGGGGGCACTGAAGCTTTCTTT
D: -
V: TRBV7-2
J: TRBJ1-1
size: many

CDR3: CASSFPFGPPNYGYTF
DNA: TGTGCCAGCAGCTTCCCCTTCGGGCCTCCTAACTATGGCTACACCTTC
D: -
V: TRBV5-5
J: TRBJ1-2
size: -

CDR3: CSAHRNAGTASNQPQHF
DNA: TGCAGTGCCCATCGAAACGCCGGGACAGCCAGCAATCAGCCCCAGCATTTT
D: TRBD1
V: TRBV20-1
J: TRBJ1-5
size: -

CDR3: CASWRTTQETQYF
DNA: TGTGCTTCATGGCGGACAACGCAAGAGACCCAGTACTTC
D: -
V: TRBV2
J: TRBJ2-5
size: -

CDR3: CSADRDRGYEQYF
DNA: TGCAGTGCTGACCGGGACAGGGGATACGAGCAGTACTTC
D: TRBD1
V: TRBV20-1
J: TRBJ2-7
size: -

CDR3: CSARFGAGGNTIYF
DNA: TGCAGTGCTAGGTTCGGGGCAGGTGGAAACACCATATATTTT
D: -
V: TRBV20-1
J: TRBJ1-3
size: -

CDR3: CASSRQVGGTDTQYF
DNA: TGTGCCAGCAGCCGACAGGTGGGAGGCACAGATACGCAGTATTTT
D: -
V: TRBV7-2
J: TRBJ2-3
size: few

CDR3: CASSPPAAGPDYTF
DNA: TGTGCCAGCAGTCCCCCCGCTGCCGGGCCAGACTACACCTTC
D: -
V: TRBV6-2/TRBV6-3
J: TRBJ1-2
size: few

CDR3: CASSLGGHSSYNSPLHF
DNA: TGCGCCAGCAGCTTGGGGGGACATAGCTCCTATAATTCACCCCTCCACTTT
D: -
V: TRBV5-1
J: TRBJ1-6
size: few

CDR3: CASRPPGFANTGELFF
DNA: TGTGCCAGCAGGCCCCCGGGGTTTGCGAACACCGGGGAGCTGTTTTTT
D: -
V: TRBV27
J: TRBJ2-2
size: -

CDR3: CASSVDTFGYGYTF
DNA: TGTGCCAGCAGCGTAGACACCTTCGGCTATGGCTACACCTTC
D: -
V: TRBV9
J: TRBJ1-2
size: -

CDR3: CATSRVVNNYGYTF
DNA: TGTGCCACCAGCAGAGTAGTTAATAACTATGGCTACACCTTC
D: -
V: TRBV15
J: TRBJ1-2
size: few

CDR3: CASRLPGNTIYF
DNA: TGTGCCAGCCGCTTGCCTGGAAACACCATATATTTT
D: -
V: TRBV12-3/TRBV12-4
J: TRBJ1-3
size: many

CDR3: CASSPTQGGPYEQYF
DNA: TGTGCCAGCTCACCGACTCAGGGAGGCCCCTACGAGCAGTACTTC
D: -
V: TRBV18
J: TRBJ2-7
size: -

CDR3: CASKAPNTGELFF
DNA: TGTGCCAGCAAAGCGCCGAACACCGGGGAGCTGTTTTTT
D: -
V: TRBV6-4
J: TRBJ2-2
size: -